This TCR beta chain was identified in a study of shared clonotypes between healthy human individuals. Sequencing was at deep level. Replicate PCRs run on sorted subsets employed 150 to 250 ng DNA, 30,000 to 35,000 T cell genomes. The protocol was immunoSEQ multiplex PCR, while the TCRdb copy is restricted to in-frame clones and leaves out a portion. The table has fewer than 3 million clones, just under 95% seen once. The donors, healthy adults who were HIV-negative, had experienced no recent acute infections or vaccinations. To note about this clone: Other DNA sequences within the sample encode an identical CDR3.

The CDR3 spans 15 residues. Germline V gives CDR1 SGHRS, CDR2 YFSETQ. V shed 3 bases, J shed 3 bases, and the junction held 4 bases outside the gene matches. Sample: naive CD4+ T cells from PBMCs. Subset described: CD45RA+ positively selected. The J gene is TRBJ2-1, the V gene TRBV5-1, with 9 bases lining up with TRBD2. This TCR derives from a man aged 18 to 30 in good health. Some clones in this sample may be carry-over from other donors' samples. The CDR3, as DNA: TGCGCCAGCAGCTCGGGACTAGCAAACTACAATGAGCAGTTCTTC. It translates to CASSSGLANYNEQFF.